Sequencing of this TCR beta chain was carried out in a study of spatial heterogeneity in lung cancer. This clonotype showed up many times. The CDR3 is made up of 18 amino acids. Trimming cost V 2 bases and J 2 bases; bases outside gene matches: 10. Looked up from germline, CDR1 is SEHNR and CDR2 is FQNEAQ (reference sequence). Time point indicated: sample taken at primary tumor resection. Each CDR3 protein gets one entry after TCRdb re-called the 5' RACE reads with MiXCR. In the table there are 35,000 to 50,000 distinct CDR3 sequences, 3% to 3.5% of which are singletons. The rearrangement joins TRBV7-9 to TRBJ2-3; 10 nucleotides agree with TRBD2. The clonotype was recovered from a male donor with early-stage non-small cell lung cancer. The specimen comprised normal lung tissue next to the tumor, sampled at surgery. CDR3 in DNA: TGTGCCAGCAGCTTACCAAGTGGCAGCGGGAGGGCCACAGATACGCAGTATTTT. Encoded protein: CASSLPSGSGRATDTQYF.